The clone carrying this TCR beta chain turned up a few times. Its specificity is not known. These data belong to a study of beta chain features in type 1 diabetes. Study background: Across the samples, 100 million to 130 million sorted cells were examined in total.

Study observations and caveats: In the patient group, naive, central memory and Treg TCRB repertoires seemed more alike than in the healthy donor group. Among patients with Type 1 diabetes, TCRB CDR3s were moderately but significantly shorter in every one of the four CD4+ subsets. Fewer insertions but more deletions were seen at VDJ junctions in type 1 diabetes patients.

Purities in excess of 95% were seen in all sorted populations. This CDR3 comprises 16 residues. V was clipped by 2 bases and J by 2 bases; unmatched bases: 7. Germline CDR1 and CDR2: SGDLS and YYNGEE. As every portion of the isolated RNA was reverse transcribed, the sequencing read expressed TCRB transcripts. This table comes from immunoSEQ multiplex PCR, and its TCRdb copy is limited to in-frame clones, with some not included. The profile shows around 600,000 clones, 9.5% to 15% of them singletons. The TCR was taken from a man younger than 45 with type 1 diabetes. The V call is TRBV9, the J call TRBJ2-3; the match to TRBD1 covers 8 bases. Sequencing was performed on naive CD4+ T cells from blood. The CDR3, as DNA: TGTGCCAGCAGCGTTGACAGGGGAACGTTCACAGATACGCAGTATTTT. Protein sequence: CASSVDRGTFTDTQYF.